These T cell receptor beta chains were read from a single sample in a study of shared clonotypes between healthy human individuals. Assay: immunoSEQ multiplex PCR; the TCRdb copy retains only in-frame clones and omits some. The repertoire holds fewer than 2.5 million clones, with approximately 93% as singletons. The specimen was naive CD4+ T cells from PBMCs. These receptors were taken from a man aged 18 to 30 in good health. Some clones in this sample may be carry-over from other donors' samples. Both conserved end residues are part of each CDR3. Each record gives: D gene, V gene, J gene, CDR3 protein, CDR3 DNA. D genes are given only for firm matches.

>TRBD1|TRBV7-9|TRBJ1-1
CASSWTGGTEAFF
TGTGCCAGCAGCTGGACAGGGGGCACTGAAGCTTTCTTT
>-|TRBV19|TRBJ2-7
CASRLGGGVGEQYF
TGTGCCAGTAGACTAGGAGGAGGGGTGGGCGAGCAGTACTTC
>-|TRBV28|TRBJ2-7
CASSSTALSYEQYF
TGTGCCAGCAGTTCGACAGCTCTCTCCTACGAGCAGTACTTC
>-|TRBV5-6|TRBJ2-7
CASSLPGSGSIYEQYF
TGTGCCAGCAGCCTTCCCGGGAGCGGCAGCATCTACGAGCAGTACTTC
>-|TRBV5-1|TRBJ2-5
CASSLGPLGGVKETQYF
TGCGCCAGCAGCTTGGGGCCTTTAGGGGGAGTGAAGGAGACCCAGTACTTC
>-|TRBV30|TRBJ1-1
CAWRDQGTEAFF
TGTGCCTGGAGGGATCAGGGGACTGAAGCTTTCTTT
>-|TRBV10-3|TRBJ2-7
CAISESPGKRFRQYF
TGTGCCATCAGTGAGTCCCCAGGGAAACGTTTTCGGCAGTACTTC
>-|TRBV7-9|TRBJ1-6
CASTDRDLDNSPLHF
TGTGCCAGCACCGACCGGGACCTTGACAATTCACCCCTCCACTTT
>-|TRBV5-1|TRBJ2-7
CASSASLGSYEQYF
TGCGCCAGCAGCGCCTCGTTGGGTTCCTACGAGCAGTACTTC
>-|TRBV5-1|TRBJ1-2
CASSPEGNSGYGYTF
TGCGCCAGCAGCCCCGAGGGGAACTCCGGCTATGGCTACACCTTC
>-|TRBV10-3|TRBJ1-5
CAIRIGQNQPQHF
TGTGCCATCAGAATTGGACAGAATCAGCCCCAGCATTTT
>TRBD1|TRBV30|TRBJ2-3
CAWSFRDRDTDTQYF
TGTGCCTGGAGTTTCCGGGACAGGGACACAGATACGCAGTATTTT
>-|TRBV28|TRBJ2-3
CASIQTGTDTQYF
TGTGCCAGCATCCAGACGGGCACAGATACGCAGTATTTT
>-|TRBV5-1|TRBJ2-6
CASSLAVASGANVLTF
TGCGCCAGCAGCTTGGCGGTGGCCTCTGGGGCCAACGTCCTGACTTTC
>-|TRBV4-2|TRBJ2-2
CASSQDRISGELFF
TGTGCCAGCAGCCAAGATCGAATTTCCGGGGAGCTGTTTTTT
>TRBD2|TRBV6-5|TRBJ2-5
CASSPGLIETQYF
TGTGCCAGCAGTCCGGGACTAATAGAGACCCAGTACTTC
>TRBD2|TRBV7-8|TRBJ2-1
CASVSSGTYNEQFF
TGTGCCAGCGTCTCTAGCGGGACCTACAATGAGCAGTTCTTC